The 32 T cell receptor beta chains in this list originate from one sample, sequenced in a study of T cells in Graves' hyperthyroidism and ophthalmopathy. Amplification yielded TCR beta CDR3 regions, with RNA transcripts as the source. When the TCR CDR3 underwent first-round RT-PCR, the HTBI primer set was used. TCRdb called the multiplex PCR reads again in MiXCR, with one record for every CDR3 protein. The repertoire includes approximately 870,000 distinct CDR3 sequences, 38% of them detected once, and approximately 10% sits in the top ten. The sequenced sample consisted of blood. The receptors shown here come from a man between 18 and 29 years old with Graves' hyperthyroidism.

Of note for this clonotype: This may be a read error: a much more frequent sequence differs by one nucleotide. The chain combines TRBV15 with TRBJ1-3, with a tentative D call TRBD1 (5 bases). The CDR3 is 14 amino acids. Trimming stripped 0 bases from V and 12 bases from J, with 15 bases between. Looked up from germline, CDR1 is LNHNV and CDR2 is YYDKDF (reference sequence). The CDR3 sequence: CATSRDRRGDIIYF. DNA for the CDR3: TGTGCCACCAGCAGAGATAGGAGGGGAGACATCATATATTTT.

This clonotype was picked up a small number of times. The DNA for the CDR3 is TGCGCCAGCAGCTTCCCCAATGCGGACAGGGAAGCTTTCTTT. Amino acids: CASSFPNADREAFF. The V gene is TRBV5-1, the J gene TRBJ1-1, with 7 bases matching TRBD1. Germline CDR1 is SGHRS and CDR2 is YFSETQ. CDR3 length: 14 amino acids. J lost 8 bases, V lost 2 bases, and 9 bases had no gene match.

The rearrangement joins TRBV3-1 to TRBJ1-2; tentative D call: TRBD1 (6 bases). V gave up 0 bases and J gave up 4 bases, with 12 bases separating them. This CDR3 is 15 amino acids long. Germline CDR1 is LGHDT and CDR2 is YNNKEL (reference sequence). CDR3 residues: CASSQDKTGFYGYTF. CDR3 sequence (DNA): TGTGCCAGCAGCCAAGATAAGACAGGCTTCTATGGCTACACCTTC.

Notes on this clonotype: A single base separates this from a much larger clone, so it may be a read error. The chain carries TRBV12-3 or TRBV12-4 and TRBJ2-7; weak D call: TRBD1 (5 bases). The CDR3 runs 11 residues. The CDR3 spells CASSHRYDQYF. The CDR3 DNA sequence: TGTGCCAGCAGCCACAGGTACGACCAGTACTTC.

This clonotype was counted many times. The chain carries TRBV12-3 or TRBV12-4 and TRBJ2-2; D ambiguous. This CDR3 is built from 13 residues. V lost 6 bases and J lost 3, with 8 bases in between. The CDR3 loop is CASSLLDTGELFF. CDR3 in DNA: TGTGCCAGCAGCTTGCTTGACACCGGGGAGCTGTTTTTT.

This chain joins TRBV7-9 and TRBJ2-2; D might be TRBD1 (6 bases). Per the germline V gene, CDR1 is SEHNR and CDR2 is FQNEAQ (reference sequence). The CDR3 is 15 residues long. V lost 6 bases to trimming and J lost 5 bases, with 16 bases between them. CDR3 amino acids: CASSRPGTKTGELFF. The CDR3 DNA reads TGTGCCAGCAGTAGACCCGGGACAAAGACCGGGGAGCTGTTTTTT.

This clonotype was seen a single time. The rearrangement joins TRBV7-3 to TRBJ1-4, with D unclear. Germline CDR1 SGHTA, CDR2 FQGTGA. This CDR3 is 13 amino acids long. V shed 5 bases and J shed 4 bases, with 8 bases lying between them. The CDR3 loop reads CASSEMGNEKLFF. The CDR3 nucleotides are TGTGCCAGCAGCGAGATGGGTAATGAAAAACTGTTTTTT.

As for this clonotype: Because it lacks the conserved phenylalanine or tryptophan at the end, this CDR3 is likely a read error. It is unclear where the CDR3 begins or ends on the DNA, so no DNA is shown, and the CDR3 is as TCRdb lists it. The CDR3 sequence is CASSFWDGGG. V usage is TRBV7-8 and J usage is TRBJ1-3; the table calls TRBD1, which could not be checked here. Germline CDR1 reads SGHVS; CDR2 reads FQNEAQ. Both ends counted, the CDR3 spans 10 residues.

This clonotype was detected once. This chain links TRBV19 with TRBJ2-3; 10 bases fit TRBD2. CDR1 is LNHDA, CDR2 SQIVND, per germline (reference sequence). The trim removed 7 bases at V and 0 bases at J, leaving 4 bases unmatched. The CDR3 covers 15 residues. The CDR3 is CASNPLAGSTDTQYF. CDR3 in DNA: TGTGCCAGTAACCCACTAGCGGGGAGCACAGATACGCAGTATTTT.

This chain uses TRBV29-1 with TRBJ1-1, with TRBD1 matching over 8 bases. The CDR3 totals 11 residues. Per the germline V gene, CDR1 is SQVTM and CDR2 is ANQGSEA. With V trimmed by 5 bases and J by 11 bases, 7 bases remained unmatched. In DNA form, the CDR3 reads TGCAGCGTTCTAGGGACAGGATTCGCTTTCTTT. It yields the protein CSVLGTGFAFF.

This chain joins TRBV9 and TRBJ2-5, with 7 bases matching TRBD2. The CDR3 extends over 15 amino acids. The germline CDR1 and CDR2 sequences are SGDLS and YYNGEE. Losses at the gene ends were 0 bases for V and 5 bases for J; bases not matched to a gene: 7. In DNA form, the CDR3 reads TGTGCCAGCAGCGTAGAGGGGACTATCGGGGAGACCCAGTACTTC. Its translation is CASSVEGTIGETQYF.

Worth noting for this clonotype: Given a much more abundant clone one base away, this may be a read error. V and J are TRBV12-3 or TRBV12-4 and TRBJ1-1; no clear D. This CDR3 region has 14 residues. Between the trimmed V and J ends, which lost 3 bases and 1 base, there was a span of 9 bases. This CDR3 is CASSLTPPNTEAFF. For the CDR3, the DNA is TGTGCCAGCAGTTTGACACCGCCGAACACTGAAGCTTTCTTT.

This clonotype was seen more than once but under ten times. The CDR3 sequence is CASRSTGLPYEQYF. CDR3 DNA sequence: TGTGCCAGCAGAAGTACCGGGCTACCCTACGAGCAGTACTTC. The chain joins TRBV11-1 to TRBJ2-7; no clear D. Germline CDR1 is SGHAT and CDR2 is FQDESV (reference sequence). The CDR3 has 14 amino acids. V shed 6 bases and J shed 2 bases, with 14 bases lying between them.

This clonotype was observed at least ten times. The chain is built from TRBV10-3 and TRBJ1-2, with D unclear. V dropped 10 bases and J dropped 2 bases, with 14 bases sitting between them. Germline V gene data show CDR1 as ENHRY and CDR2 as SYGVKD. The CDR3 length is 13 residues. The DNA for the CDR3 is TGTGCCACCCTCCGGCTGGGAAACTATGGCTACACCTTC. It encodes CATLRLGNYGYTF.

J is TRBJ1-2 and V is TRBV25-1; a possible D gene is TRBD1 (6 bases). V lost 7 bases and J 4 bases, leaving 19 bases between the germline ends. Germline V gene data show CDR1 as MGHDK and CDR2 as SYGVNS. This CDR3 comprises 15 residues. The CDR3 protein is CASTASWDIPYGYTF. The CDR3, as DNA: TGTGCCAGCACCGCCAGCTGGGACATACCCTATGGCTACACCTTC.

The gene calls are TRBV7-2 and TRBJ1-2; 9 bases fit TRBD1. The CDR3 has 13 residues. Germline CDR1 SGHTA, CDR2 FQGNSA. V trimming: 0 bases; J trimming: 8 bases; junction bases outside the gene matches: 1. CDR3 amino acids: CASSLAGTGGYTF. The CDR3 nucleotides read TGTGCCAGCAGCTTAGCCGGGACAGGGGGCTACACCTTC.

This chain uses TRBV12-3 or TRBV12-4 with TRBJ1-1; possible D gene TRBD1, 6 bases. The CDR3 has 15 amino acids. V shed 6 bases and J shed 2 bases, with 16 bases lying between them. The CDR3 loop is CASSYTGSRNTEAFF. For the CDR3, the DNA is TGTGCCAGCAGCTACACAGGGTCCAGAAACACTGAAGCTTTCTTT.

The chain links TRBV12-3 or TRBV12-4 to TRBJ1-6; D is uncertain. Trimming shortened V by 4 bases and J by 6 bases, and 10 bases separated the two germline ends. The CDR3 contains 14 residues. CDR3 in DNA: TGTGCCAGCAGTTCACAAGTGCTTAATTCACCCCTCCACTTT. This gives the protein CASSSQVLNSPLHF.

V usage is TRBV11-2 and J usage is TRBJ2-2, with 9 bases fitting TRBD1. With V trimmed by 7 bases and J by 4 bases, 10 bases remained unmatched. The length of the CDR3 is 16 residues. Germline V lookup: CDR1 SGHAT, CDR2 FQNNGV. The CDR3 loop reads CASTPAGQGFTGELFF. CDR3 in DNA: TGTGCCAGCACCCCCGCGGGACAGGGTTTCACCGGGGAGCTGTTTTTT. Variable domain in full (rest from reference TRBV11-2 and TRBJ2-2): EAGVAQSPRYKIIEKRQSVAFWCNPISGHATLYWYQQILGQGPKLLIQFQNNGVVDDSQLPKDRFSAERLKGVDSTLKIQPAKLEDSAVYLCASTPAGQGFTGELFFGEGSRLTVL.

The rearrangement links TRBV9 to TRBJ1-1; D is possibly TRBD1 (6 bases). CDR1 is SGDLS, CDR2 YYNGEE, per germline. Trimming stripped 0 bases from V and 3 bases from J, with 12 bases between. This CDR3 is 15 amino acids long. In DNA, the CDR3 is TGTGCCAGCAGCGTAGGCGAGGAGGGGGACACTGAAGCTTTCTTT. Residues: CASSVGEEGDTEAFF.

This clonotype was seen repeatedly, ten times or more. The V call is TRBV7-3, the J call TRBJ1-2; a weak D match, TRBD1 (5 bases). From germline, CDR1 is SGHTA and CDR2 FQGTGA. The CDR3 runs 14 residues. Trimming removed 2 bases from V and 2 bases from J, with 9 bases in between. DNA of the CDR3: TGTGCCAGCAGCTTAGGGCGGACAAACTATGGCTACACCTTC. Its translation: CASSLGRTNYGYTF.

This clonotype was recorded a few times. CDR3 sequence: CASSDRAAANTGELFF. CDR3 nucleotide sequence: TGTGCCAGCAGTGATCGGGCGGCCGCGAACACCGGGGAGCTGTTTTTT. V gene TRBV2 combines with J gene TRBJ2-2; D ambiguous. V was trimmed by 3 bases and J by 0 bases, leaving 11 bases between them. The CDR3 covers 16 residues. CDR1 SNHLY and CDR2 FYNNEI come from the germline V gene.

The chain uses TRBV5-8 and TRBJ2-7; D tentatively reads TRBD1 or TRBD2 (6 bases each). Trimming removed 5 bases at V and 1 base at J, with 16 bases between. Per germline, CDR1 SGHTS and CDR2 YDEGEE. The CDR3 contains 15 residues. CDR3 bases: TGTGCCAGCAGAACCCCCACAGGGACTTCCTACGAGCAGTACTTC. Translation gives CASRTPTGTSYEQYF. Using reference TRBV5-8 and TRBJ2-7 for the parts outside the CDR3, the full variable domain is EAGVTQSPTHLIKTRGQQATLRCSPISGHTSVYWYQQALGLGLQFLLWYDEGEERNRGNFPPRFSGRQFPNYSSELNVNALELEDSALYLCASRTPTGTSYEQYFGPGTRLTVT.

This clonotype was found a few times. The chain links TRBV20-1 to TRBJ1-1, with no clear D. CDR1 DFQATT and CDR2 SNEGSKA come from the germline V gene (reference sequence). Trimming removed 1 base at V and 0 bases at J, with 6 bases between. The CDR3 is 13 residues long. The CDR3 sequence: CSARGALNTEAFF. CDR3 coding DNA: TGCAGTGCTAGAGGGGCGCTGAACACTGAAGCTTTCTTT.

The chain links TRBV25-1 to TRBJ2-7; the D gene is possibly TRBD1 (5 bases). V shed 2 bases and J shed 4 bases, with 12 bases lying between them. In germline, CDR1 is MGHDK, CDR2 SYGVNS. This CDR3 contains 14 residues. The DNA for the CDR3 is TGTGCCAGCAGTGAAAGGACAAACCCTTACGAGCAGTACTTC. It yields the protein CASSERTNPYEQYF.

The table lists this clonotype with a few counts. The chain has TRBV5-1 and TRBJ1-4; 8 positions match TRBD1. CDR3 length equals 15 residues. CDR1 is SGHRS, CDR2 YFSETQ, per germline. V dropped 3 bases and J dropped 5; count of bases not matched to a gene: 6. CDR3 in amino acids: CASSSRGQGNEKLFF. The CDR3 DNA reads as TGCGCCAGCAGCTCACGTGGACAGGGAAATGAAAAACTGTTTTTT. Supplemented by reference TRBV5-1 and TRBJ1-4, the full variable domain reads KAGVTQTPRYLIKTRGQQVTLSCSPISGHRSVSWYQQTPGQGLQFLFEYFSETQRNKGNFPGRFSGRQFSNSRSEMNVSTLELGDSALYLCASSSRGQGNEKLFFGSGTQLSVL.

The genes are TRBV30 and TRBJ1-1; no clear D. The length of the CDR3 is 11 residues. The V end was cut by 2 bases, the J end by 4 bases, with 5 bases between. Germline values: CDR1 GTSNPN, CDR2 SVGIG (reference sequence). The CDR3 DNA is TGTGCCTGGAGTAGGAGCACTGAAGCTTTCTTT. Amino acids: CAWSRSTEAFF.

This CDR3 reads CAISESIKNYEQYF. The CDR3 DNA is TGTGCCATCAGTGAGTCGATCAAAAACTACGAGCAGTACTTC. The chain uses TRBV10-3 and TRBJ2-7; D is unclear. The germline V gene encodes CDR1 ENHRY and CDR2 SYGVKD. The CDR3 runs to 14 residues. The V and J ends lost 0 bases and 3 bases respectively, with 9 bases between them.

The genes are TRBV7-2 and TRBJ1-4, with 8 bases identical to TRBD1. Losses at the gene ends were 6 bases for V and 11 bases for J; bases not matched to a gene: 17. Germline CDR1 SGHTA, CDR2 FQGNSA. The CDR3 totals 16 residues. As DNA, the CDR3 is TGTGCCAGCAGTTCCGATGACCCGGGACAGGTGGTCAAACTGTTTTTT. The encoded protein is CASSSDDPGQVVKLFF.

This clonotype has a handful of counts. The chain has TRBV7-2 and TRBJ2-5; the match to TRBD1 covers 9 bases. V trimming: 7 bases; J trimming: 2 bases; junction bases outside the gene matches: 5. The CDR3 runs 14 residues. The germline CDR1 and CDR2 sequences are SGHTA and FQGNSA. Here the CDR3 DNA reads TGTGCCAGCAACCACGACAGGGGGCAAGAGACCCAGTACTTC. Its translation: CASNHDRGQETQYF. Supplemented by reference TRBV7-2 and TRBJ2-5, the full variable domain reads GAGVSQSPSNKVTEKGKDVELRCDPISGHTALYWYRQSLGQGLEFLIYFQGNSAPDKSGLPSDRFSAERTGGSVSTLTIQRTQQEDSAVYLCASNHDRGQETQYFGPGTRLLVL.

A note on this clonotype: The junction shows a germline mismatch at one end, possibly a read error. The CDR3 sequence is CSAGDTRTTRMHF. For the CDR3, the DNA is TGCAGTGCCGGGGACACCCGAACCACTAGGATGCACTTC. J is TRBJ2-7 and V is TRBV20-1; D is perhaps TRBD1 (6 bases). Germline loops: CDR1 DFQATT, CDR2 SNEGSKA (reference sequence). The CDR3 consists of 13 residues.

V is TRBV7-9 and J is TRBJ1-1; 7 bases fit TRBD1. The CDR3 runs to 15 residues. Germline CDR1 SEHNR, CDR2 FQNEAQ (reference sequence). V shed 1 base, J shed 1 base, and the junction held 3 bases outside the gene matches. CDR3: CASSLGRTGNTEAFF. CDR3 coding DNA: TGTGCCAGCAGCTTAGGACGGACAGGGAACACTGAAGCTTTCTTT.